The present entry profiles one TCR beta chain with its context. Authors' analysis steps: From reference gene primer amplification, estimates of nucleated cell counts were derived. Clones were read by immunoSEQ multiplex PCR, and TCRdb kept only the in-frame ones, dropping some. D and trimming come from the DNA, and the V and J calls and clone size come from that table. The sample holds over 55,000 clones, roughly three quarters seen once. The entry originates in a study of blood T cell repertoires in COVID-19. Background on the study: Acute-phase and convalescent COVID-19 samples originated in the United States, Italy and Spain. T cells, B-cell-depleted T cells, or PBMCs supplied cDNA or gDNA.

V dropped 5 bases and J dropped 2; count of bases not matched to a gene: 8. This CDR3 region has 15 residues. Germline-derived CDR1 and CDR2 are MNHEY and SVGAGI. This sequence originates from a human donor in a cohort sampled during active COVID-19. The chain links TRBV6-5 to TRBJ1-2, with TRBD1 matching over 7 bases. The source material was peripheral blood. The CDR3 loop reads CASSKKNRGNYGYTF. The CDR3 DNA sequence: TGTGCCAGCAGTAAAAAAAACAGGGGAAACTATGGCTACACCTTC.